This is a list of T cell receptor beta chains from one sample in a study of shared clonotypes between healthy human individuals. Here immunoSEQ multiplex PCR was the method, and the copy in TCRdb shows in-frame clones only, minus some. The profile shows about 1.1 million clones, around 82% of them singletons. The sample was memory CD4+ T cells from PBMCs. The origin of the receptors is a man younger than 35 in good health. Some clones in this sample may be carry-over from other donors' samples. Each CDR3 is given with its conserved first and last residue. The D gene is left open where the match is weak. Not every row has a clone size; where given, it reads once, few, many or a size class.

v_gene,abundance,j_gene,d_gene,CDR3aa,CDR3nt
TRBV18,few,TRBJ2-5,NA,CASSPQGQETQYF,TGTGCCAGCTCACCACAGGGGCAAGAGACCCAGTACTTC
TRBV18,NA,TRBJ2-5,NA,CASSAQAQETQYF,TGTGCCAGCTCAGCACAGGCCCAAGAGACCCAGTACTTC
TRBV28,NA,TRBJ1-1,NA,CASSFQTGFYEAFF,TGTGCCAGCAGTTTCCAAACAGGGTTCTATGAAGCTTTCTTT
TRBV6-1,NA,TRBJ2-4,TRBD1,CAISEGQTEAKNIQYF,TGTGCCATCAGTGAGGGACAGACTGAAGCCAAAAACATTCAGTACTTC
TRBV5-4,NA,TRBJ1-1,NA,CASSPPGTRGGTEAFF,TGTGCCAGCAGCCCCCCGGGGACACGGGGTGGCACTGAAGCTTTCTTT
TRBV29-1,NA,TRBJ1-2,TRBD1,CSVRGTGKSYGYTF,TGCAGCGTTAGAGGGACAGGGAAGTCCTATGGCTACACCTTC
TRBV7-2,NA,TRBJ2-7,NA,CASSLAKTSSYEQYF,TGTGCCAGCAGCTTAGCAAAGACGAGCTCCTACGAGCAGTACTTC
TRBV5-1,NA,TRBJ2-7,NA,CASSLTYRTGRPGVEQYF,TGCGCCAGCAGCTTGACATATCGGACGGGCAGGCCGGGTGTGGAGCAGTACTTC
TRBV6-5,many,TRBJ1-2,NA,CASSYSGIFSNYGYTF,TGTGCCAGCAGTTACTCGGGCATTTTTAGTAACTATGGCTACACCTTC
TRBV28,once,TRBJ1-2,NA,CASDRASWGGYTF,TGTGCCTCCGACCGGGCGTCGTGGGGCGGCTACACCTTC
TRBV15,NA,TRBJ2-7,NA,CATSRGASGTREQYF,TGTGCCACCAGCAGAGGGGCAAGCGGGACACGCGAGCAGTACTTC
TRBV28,NA,TRBJ2-7,NA,CASSLVAASEYEQYF,TGTGCCAGCAGTTTAGTGGCGGCTAGCGAATACGAGCAGTACTTC
TRBV2,few,TRBJ2-3,NA,CASSESPGVADTQYF,TGTGCCAGCAGTGAAAGCCCGGGGGTGGCAGATACGCAGTATTTT
TRBV25-1,once,TRBJ2-5,NA,CASSPVPGSVQETQYF,TGTGCCAGCAGTCCCGTGCCCGGGAGCGTCCAAGAGACCCAGTACTTC
TRBV5-4,once,TRBJ1-2,NA,CASSFLAGSNYGYTF,TGTGCCAGCAGCTTCCTCGCCGGGTCCAACTATGGCTACACCTTC
TRBV5-6,few,TRBJ2-1,TRBD1,CASGRWDRGHNEQFF,TGTGCCAGCGGCCGGTGGGACAGGGGCCACAATGAGCAGTTCTTC
TRBV27,NA,TRBJ2-7,TRBD1,CASSFGGQGNYEQYF,TGTGCCAGCAGTTTCGGGGGACAGGGGAATTACGAGCAGTACTTC
TRBV18,NA,TRBJ1-2,TRBD1,CASSPSPGGYGYTF,TGTGCCAGCTCACCTTCTCCAGGGGGCTATGGCTACACCTTC
TRBV29-1,NA,TRBJ2-5,NA,CSVARGRETQYF,TGCAGCGTTGCTAGGGGCCGGGAGACCCAGTACTTC
TRBV18,NA,TRBJ2-1,NA,CASSPFRGRDASYNEQFF,TGTGCCAGCTCACCTTTTAGGGGCCGGGACGCATCCTACAATGAGCAGTTCTTC
TRBV18,NA,TRBJ2-7,TRBD2,CASSPTLAALYEQYF,TGTGCCAGCTCACCGACACTAGCGGCCCTCTACGAGCAGTACTTC
TRBV7-3,NA,TRBJ2-7,NA,CASSQTRDYEQYF,TGTGCCAGCAGCCAGACGCGGGACTACGAGCAGTACTTC
TRBV7-2,NA,TRBJ2-7,NA,CASSLASGSYEQYF,TGTGCCAGCAGCTTAGCTAGCGGCTCCTACGAGCAGTACTTC
TRBV10-2,NA,TRBJ2-3,TRBD2,CASSESGLAGESDTQYF,TGCGCCAGCAGTGAGTCCGGGCTAGCGGGAGAATCAGATACGCAGTATTTT
TRBV10-3,NA,TRBJ2-5,NA,CAISDMGETQYF,TGTGCCATCAGTGACATGGGGGAGACCCAGTACTTC
TRBV5-1,NA,TRBJ2-5,NA,CASSTYLRVETQYF,TGCGCCAGCAGCACCTATTTACGGGTGGAGACCCAGTACTTC
TRBV2,NA,TRBJ1-5,TRBD1,CASSVTGFQPQHF,TGTGCCAGCAGTGTGACAGGGTTTCAGCCCCAGCATTTT